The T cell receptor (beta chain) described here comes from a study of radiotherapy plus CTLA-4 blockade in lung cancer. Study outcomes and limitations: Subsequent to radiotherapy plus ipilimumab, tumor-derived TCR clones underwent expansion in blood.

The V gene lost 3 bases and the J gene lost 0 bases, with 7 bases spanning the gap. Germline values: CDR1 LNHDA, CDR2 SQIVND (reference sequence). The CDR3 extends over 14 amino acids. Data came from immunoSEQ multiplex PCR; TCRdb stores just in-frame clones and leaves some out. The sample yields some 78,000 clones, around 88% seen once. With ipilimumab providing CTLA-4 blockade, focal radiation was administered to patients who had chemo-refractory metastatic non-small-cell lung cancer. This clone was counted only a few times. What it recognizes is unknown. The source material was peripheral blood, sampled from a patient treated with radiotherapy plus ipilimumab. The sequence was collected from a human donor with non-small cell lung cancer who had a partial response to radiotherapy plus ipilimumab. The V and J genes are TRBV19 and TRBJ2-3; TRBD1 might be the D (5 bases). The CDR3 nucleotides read TGTGCCAGTAGTATTGACAGCAGCACAGATACGCAGTATTTT. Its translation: CASSIDSSTDTQYF.